This T cell receptor beta chain was retrieved from a study of blood T cells in healthy people across ages. V gave up 8 bases and J gave up 7 bases, with 21 bases separating them. This CDR3 spans 15 amino acids. Germline V lookup: CDR1 SNHLY, CDR2 FYNNEI. In terms of origin and age, donors were healthy Caucasian individuals from Russia aged roughly 6 to 95. Drawing of peripheral blood yielded 7.5 to 10 milliliters from each donor. Isolation of PBMCs gave at least 7 million cells per sample. Ten or more counts support this clonotype. It was with a sample-barcoded 5' primer and a J-beta primer mix that a second PCR of roughly 7 to 12 cycles was run. TCRdb re-called the 5' RACE reads with MiXCR, one entry per CDR3 protein. This repertoire shows 1.5 million to 2 million distinct CDR3 sequences, 25% to 30% found once; its top ten account for 6.5% to 8.5%.

The sample taken for sequencing was blood. This clonotype originated in a woman in her 30s in good health. This chain connects TRBV2 to TRBJ2-1, with a weak D call TRBD1 (5 bases). The CDR3 loop is CASPRGTGALNEQFF. CDR3 nucleotides: TGTGCCAGCCCTCGAGGAACAGGCGCACTGAATGAGCAGTTCTTC. Full variable domain (remainder filled in from reference TRBV2 and TRBJ2-1): EPEVTQTPSHQVTQMGQEVILRCVPISNHLYFYWYRQILGQKVEFLVSFYNNEISEKSEIFDDQFSVERPDGSNFTLKIRSTKLEDSAMYFCASPRGTGALNEQFFGPGTRLTVL.